This T cell receptor beta chain was profiled in a study of response to subunit inactivated influenza vaccine. MiXCR was run by TCRdb on the RT-PCR reads, yielding one entry per CDR3 protein. Of 650,000 to 700,000 distinct CDR3 sequences listed, about 15% are singletons. The V and J ends lost 5 bases and 3 bases, in that order; junction bases with no gene match: 8. CDR3 size: 16 residues. Looked up from germline, CDR1 is MDHEN and CDR2 is SYDVKM. The receptor was derived from a man aged 50 or older who received an inactivated influenza vaccine. The chain carries TRBV28 and TRBJ2-5, with 11 bases matching TRBD2. This specimen was PBMCs from blood, taken 11 to 12 days after vaccination. CDR3 sequence (DNA): TGTGCCAGCAGTCTTCCGGGACTAGCGGACAAAGAGACCCAGTACTTC. This codes for CASSLPGLADKETQYF.